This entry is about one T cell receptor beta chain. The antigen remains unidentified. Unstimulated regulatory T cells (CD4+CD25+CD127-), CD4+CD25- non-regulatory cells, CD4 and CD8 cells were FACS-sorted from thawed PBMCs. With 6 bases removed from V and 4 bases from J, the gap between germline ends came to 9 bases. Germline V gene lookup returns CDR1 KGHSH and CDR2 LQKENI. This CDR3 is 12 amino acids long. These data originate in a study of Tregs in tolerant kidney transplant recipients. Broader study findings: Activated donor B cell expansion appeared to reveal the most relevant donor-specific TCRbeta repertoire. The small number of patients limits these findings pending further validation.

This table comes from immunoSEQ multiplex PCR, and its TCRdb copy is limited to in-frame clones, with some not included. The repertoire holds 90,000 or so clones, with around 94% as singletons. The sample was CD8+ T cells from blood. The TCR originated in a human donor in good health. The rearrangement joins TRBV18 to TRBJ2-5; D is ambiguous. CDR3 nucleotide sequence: TGTGCCAGCTCCCAAGGCCGAGAGACCCAGTACTTC. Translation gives CASSQGRETQYF.